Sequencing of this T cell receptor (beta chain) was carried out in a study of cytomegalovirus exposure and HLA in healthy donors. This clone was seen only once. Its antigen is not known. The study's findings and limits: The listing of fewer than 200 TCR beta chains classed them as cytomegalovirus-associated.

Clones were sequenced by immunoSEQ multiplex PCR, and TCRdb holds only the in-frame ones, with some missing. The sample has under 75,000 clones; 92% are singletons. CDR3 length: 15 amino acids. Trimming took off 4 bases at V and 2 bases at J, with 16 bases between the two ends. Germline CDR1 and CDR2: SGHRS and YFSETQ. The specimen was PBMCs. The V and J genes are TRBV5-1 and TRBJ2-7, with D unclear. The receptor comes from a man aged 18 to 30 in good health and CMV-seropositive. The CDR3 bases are TGCGCCAGCAGCCTGGCCCCCAGCCTAGCCTACGAGCAGTACTTC. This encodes CASSLAPSLAYEQYF.